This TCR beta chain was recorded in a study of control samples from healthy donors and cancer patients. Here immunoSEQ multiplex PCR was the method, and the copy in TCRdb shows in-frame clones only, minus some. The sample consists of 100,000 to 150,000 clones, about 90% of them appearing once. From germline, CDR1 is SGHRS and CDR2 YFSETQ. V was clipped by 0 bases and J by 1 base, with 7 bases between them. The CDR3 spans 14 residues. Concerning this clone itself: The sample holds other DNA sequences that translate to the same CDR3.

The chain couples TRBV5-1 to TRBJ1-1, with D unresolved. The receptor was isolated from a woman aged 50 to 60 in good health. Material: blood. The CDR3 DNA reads TGCGCCAGCAGCTTGGGGGCAGGGAACACTGAAGCTTTCTTT. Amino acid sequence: CASSLGAGNTEAFF.